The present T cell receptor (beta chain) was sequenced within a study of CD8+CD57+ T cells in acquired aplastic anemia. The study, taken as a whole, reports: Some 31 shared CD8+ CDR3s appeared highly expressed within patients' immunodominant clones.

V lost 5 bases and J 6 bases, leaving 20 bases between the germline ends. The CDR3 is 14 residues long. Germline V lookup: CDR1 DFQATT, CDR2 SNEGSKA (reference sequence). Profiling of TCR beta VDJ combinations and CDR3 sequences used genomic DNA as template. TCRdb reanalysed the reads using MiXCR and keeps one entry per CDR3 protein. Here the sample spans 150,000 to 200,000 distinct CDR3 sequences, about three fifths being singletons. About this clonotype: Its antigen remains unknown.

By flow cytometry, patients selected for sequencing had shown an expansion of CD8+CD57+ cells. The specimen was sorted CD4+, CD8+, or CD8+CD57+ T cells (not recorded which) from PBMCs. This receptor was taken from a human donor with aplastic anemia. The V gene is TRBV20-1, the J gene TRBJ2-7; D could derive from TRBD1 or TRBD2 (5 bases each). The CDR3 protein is CSAVDRDYHREQYF. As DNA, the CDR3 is TGCAGTGCTGTCGACAGAGACTACCATCGCGAGCAGTACTTC.